This passage covers 26 T cell receptor beta chains from one sample sequenced in a study of cytomegalovirus exposure and HLA in healthy donors. With 60 Vbeta and 13 Jbeta primers, the PCR was carried out. Using immunoSEQ multiplex PCR, the repertoire was profiled, and TCRdb retains in-frame clones only, with some absent. Here the sample spans 100,000 to 150,000 clones, approximately 85% being singletons. The sequenced sample was PBMCs. The receptors derive from a woman aged 45-65 years in good health and CMV-seropositive.

The rearrangement links TRBV2 to TRBJ1-1; 7 bases agree with TRBD1. The germline CDR1 and CDR2 sequences are SNHLY and FYNNEI. There are 14 residues in the CDR3. V lost 3 bases, J lost 7 bases, and 8 bases stayed unmatched. The CDR3 spells CASSEGYRGIEAFF. CDR3 bases: TGTGCCAGCAGTGAGGGTTACAGGGGCATTGAAGCTTTCTTT.

The rearrangement joins TRBV15 to TRBJ1-2; D may be TRBD1 (6 bases). The CDR3 is 13 amino acids. The germline V and J ends were trimmed by 3 bases and 6 bases, with 11 bases remaining between them. CDR1 is LNHNV and CDR2 is YYDKDF in the germline V gene (reference sequence). The CDR3 protein is CATSSDRLNGYTF. CDR3 bases: TGTGCCACCAGCAGCGACAGGCTGAATGGCTACACCTTC.

The chain joins TRBV19 to TRBJ1-1; no definite D call. The CDR3 is made up of 14 amino acids. The V end lost 5 bases, the J end lost 5 bases, and 15 bases lay between the germline ends. The germline V gene encodes CDR1 LNHDA and CDR2 SQIVND (reference sequence). The CDR3, as DNA: TGTGCCAGTAGTGTTGGAGGATTTGAGACTGAAGCTTTCTTT. It specifies CASSVGGFETEAFF.

This sequence joins TRBV2 and TRBJ1-1; 9 positions match TRBD1. Losses at the gene ends were 3 bases for V and 6 bases for J; bases not matched to a gene: 2. In germline, CDR1 is SNHLY, CDR2 FYNNEI. The CDR3 is 13 residues long. CDR3 bases: TGTGCCAGCAGTGAGTGGGACAGGGCTGAAGCTTTCTTT. This codes for CASSEWDRAEAFF.

In nucleotides, the CDR3 is TGTGCCAGCAGCAAGGACAGGGAGAAAAACATTCAGTACTTC. Its protein is CASSKDREKNIQYF. The chain employs TRBV9 and TRBJ2-4; 8 bases map to TRBD1. The germline CDR1 and CDR2 sequences are SGDLS and YYNGEE. V dropped 4 bases and J dropped 4; count of bases not matched to a gene: 4. This CDR3 region has 14 residues. The variable domain in full, completed from reference TRBV9 and TRBJ2-4, reads DSGVTQTPKHLITATGQRVTLRCSPRSGDLSVYWYQQSLDQGLQFLIQYYNGEERAKGNILERFSAQQFPDLHSELNLSSLELGDSALYFCASSKDREKNIQYFGAGTRLSVL.

The rearrangement uses TRBV6-1 and TRBJ1-4, with D perhaps TRBD1 (5 bases). CDR1 is MNHNS, CDR2 SASEGT, per germline. The V end was cut by 10 bases, the J end by 8 bases, with 23 bases between. The CDR3 contains 15 residues. The CDR3 sequence: CATQLGPGTEEKLFF. CDR3 nucleotides: TGTGCCACCCAGCTGGGACCCGGGACTGAAGAAAAACTGTTTTTT.

The J gene is TRBJ1-1, the V gene TRBV10-3; D perhaps matches TRBD1 (5 bases). Germline V CDR1 and CDR2: ENHRY, SYGVKD. Trimming shortened V by 9 bases and J by 10 bases, and 18 bases separated the two germline ends. This CDR3 spans 12 amino acids. The CDR3 DNA sequence: TGTGCCATTGCGGGGAACACAGGAGGAGCTTTCTTT. Amino acids: CAIAGNTGGAFF.

This clone was counted a single time. The rearrangement uses TRBV27 and TRBJ1-2; the D gene is possibly TRBD1 (5 bases). The germline gives CDR1 MNHEY, CDR2 SMNVEV (reference sequence). This CDR3 has 14 residues. V was cut by 2 bases and J by 4 bases, with 11 bases left in between. CDR3: CASSLTQGIYGYTF. CDR3 DNA: TGTGCCAGCAGTTTAACTCAGGGAATCTATGGCTACACCTTC.

V and J are TRBV6-4 and TRBJ2-1, with 9 bases lining up with TRBD1. The germline V gene encodes CDR1 MRHNA and CDR2 SNTAGT. V gave up 0 bases and J gave up 6 bases; unmatched junction bases: 6. CDR3 size: 16 residues. CDR3 nucleotides: TGTGCCAGCAGTGACTCCCCCGGGACAGGGAGCAATGAGCAGTTCTTC. Translated: CASSDSPGTGSNEQFF.

This clone has only one observation. The rearrangement links TRBV6-5 to TRBJ2-1, with D possibly TRBD1 on 6 matching bases. The germline CDR1 and CDR2 sequences are MNHEY and SVGAGI. Trimming shortened V by 4 bases and J by 8 bases, and 12 bases separated the two germline ends. The CDR3 extends over 13 amino acids. The CDR3 loop reads CASSSLQGYEQFF. As DNA, the CDR3 is TGTGCCAGCAGTTCGCTACAGGGTTATGAGCAGTTCTTC.

J is TRBJ2-3 and V is TRBV4-1, with a weak D call TRBD2 (5 bases). This CDR3 region has 13 residues. Trimming left V 4 bases short and J 6 bases short, with 11 bases between. Germline V gene lookup returns CDR1 MGHRA and CDR2 YSYEKL. The CDR3 loop reads CASSPSWEDTQYF. The CDR3 nucleotides are TGCGCCAGCAGCCCATCGTGGGAGGATACGCAGTATTTT.

V is TRBV19 and J is TRBJ2-5; D gene unclear. This CDR3 contains 13 residues. The germline gives CDR1 LNHDA, CDR2 SQIVND (reference sequence). V was pared by 10 bases and J by 7 bases, with 19 bases between. CDR3 amino acids: CATSGSEVGTQYF. CDR3 bases: TGTGCCACCTCCGGGTCCGAGGTAGGGACCCAGTACTTC.

This clone has a handful of counts. DNA for the CDR3: TGTGCCAGCAGCTTAGCCACAGATACGCAGTATTTT. Its translation is CASSLATDTQYF. The chain uses TRBV5-4 and TRBJ2-3; D uncertain. The germline V gene has CDR1 SGHNT and CDR2 YYREEE (reference sequence). This CDR3 has 12 residues. V shed 2 bases and J shed 2 bases, with 3 bases lying between them.

The rearrangement joins TRBV9 to TRBJ2-5; D gene uncertain. CDR1 and CDR2 (germline): SGDLS, YYNGEE. Trimming pared 0 bases from V and 1 base from J, leaving 4 bases between. The CDR3 spans 13 residues. CDR3 amino acids: CASSVATQETQYF. CDR3 bases: TGTGCCAGCAGCGTAGCTACCCAAGAGACCCAGTACTTC. Based on the CDR3 plus reference TRBV9 and TRBJ2-5, the full variable domain is DSGVTQTPKHLITATGQRVTLRCSPRSGDLSVYWYQQSLDQGLQFLIQYYNGEERAKGNILERFSAQQFPDLHSELNLSSLELGDSALYFCASSVATQETQYFGPGTRLLVL.

The chain is built from TRBV5-8 and TRBJ1-6; D gene ambiguous. The CDR3 is 13 residues long. V dropped 4 bases and J dropped 8 bases, with 10 bases sitting between them. CDR1 and CDR2 from the germline V gene are SGHTS and YDEGEE. Written as DNA, the CDR3 is TGTGCCAGCAGCACCGAAAGCTATTCACCCCTCCACTTT. It encodes CASSTESYSPLHF.

V usage is TRBV18 and J usage is TRBJ2-7; D may be TRBD1 (6 bases). Per germline, CDR1 KGHSH and CDR2 LQKENI. The CDR3 covers 13 residues. V was clipped by 3 bases and J by 2 bases, with 8 bases between them. CDR3 sequence reads: CASSPDRTYEQYF. The CDR3 DNA sequence: TGTGCCAGCTCACCGGACAGAACCTACGAGCAGTACTTC.

V usage is TRBV30 and J usage is TRBJ2-4, with D uncertain. Trimming pared 1 base from V and 7 bases from J, leaving 11 bases between. Germline V gene data show CDR1 as GTSNPN and CDR2 as SVGIG (reference sequence). This CDR3 comprises 13 residues. CDR3 in amino acids: CAWSGTLANIQYF. The CDR3 coding sequence is TGTGCCTGGAGTGGTACCTTAGCTAACATTCAGTACTTC.

This clone has only a few counts. The chain has TRBV30 and TRBJ1-1; D possibly corresponds to TRBD1 (5 bases). V was cut by 2 bases and J by 5 bases, with 12 bases left in between. The CDR3 is 13 residues long. Germline loops: CDR1 GTSNPN, CDR2 SVGIG (reference sequence). The CDR3 spells CAWSWRGKTEAFF. The CDR3 DNA reads TGTGCCTGGAGTTGGAGGGGAAAAACTGAAGCTTTCTTT.

This chain joins TRBV6-1 and TRBJ1-2, with D possibly being TRBD1 (5 bases). Germline V gene sequence: CDR1 MNHNS, CDR2 SASEGT. Deletions cut 2 bases from V and 8 bases from J, with 12 bases between. The CDR3 extends over 13 amino acids. For the CDR3, the DNA is TGTGCCAGCAGTGAACGAGAAGGGGTCGGCTACACCTTC. Residues: CASSEREGVGYTF.

The chain recombines TRBV11-1 with TRBJ2-2; TRBD1 matches 10 bases. Per the germline V gene, CDR1 is SGHAT and CDR2 is FQDESV (reference sequence). V was clipped by 5 bases and J by 4 bases; unmatched bases: 10. The CDR3 runs 17 residues. The CDR3 loop reads CASSPLRGQGSTGELFF. The CDR3 DNA reads TGTGCCAGCAGCCCCCTTAGGGGACAGGGGTCCACCGGGGAGCTGTTTTTT.

V gene TRBV5-1 combines with J gene TRBJ2-1; D unresolved. The V gene's germline CDR1 is SGHRS and CDR2 YFSETQ. V was trimmed by 1 base and J by 8 bases, leaving 7 bases between them. This CDR3 has 12 residues. In DNA form, the CDR3 reads TGCGCCAGCAGCTTGAAGAGCGATGAGCAGTTCTTC. As protein: CASSLKSDEQFF.

The J gene is TRBJ2-5, the V gene TRBV6-1; D is perhaps TRBD2 (5 bases). The closer fit of TRBJ2-7 to the DNA end suggests the J call may be wrong. Germline CDR1 and CDR2: MNHNS and SASEGT. This CDR3 contains 13 residues. This chain's CDR3 is CASSRETFYEQYF. In DNA, the CDR3 is TGTGCCAGCAGCCGGGAAACTTTTTACGAGCAGTACTTC.

The chain is built from TRBV29-1 and TRBJ2-1; TRBD2 aligns across 10 bases. Germline trimming cut 4 bases from V and 5 bases from J; bases unmatched to any gene: 5. The CDR3 has 14 residues. Per germline, CDR1 SQVTM and CDR2 ANQGSEA. The CDR3 reads CSVVRLAGNNEQFF. The CDR3 DNA reads TGCAGCGTTGTAAGACTAGCGGGTAACAATGAGCAGTTCTTC.

There are a few counts of this clone. This sequence joins TRBV5-1 and TRBJ1-1, with unresolved D. From germline, CDR1 is SGHRS and CDR2 YFSETQ. Trimming removed 1 base at V and 3 bases at J, with 7 bases between. The CDR3 has 13 amino acids. CDR3 coding DNA: TGCGCCAGCAGCTTGAAGGCGGACACTGAAGCTTTCTTT. Translating it yields CASSLKADTEAFF.

In the case of this clone: Germline is not matched at one junction end, which may reflect a read error. V and J are TRBV7-9 and TRBJ2-6, with D possibly being TRBD1 (5 bases). The V gene's germline CDR1 is SEHNR and CDR2 FQNEAQ (reference sequence). There are 15 residues in the CDR3. CDR3: CASSLAHSGANGLTF. As DNA, the CDR3 is TGTGCCAGCAGCTTAGCACACTCTGGGGCCAACGGCCTGACTTTC.

This clone was seen a handful of times. This chain connects TRBV6-5 to TRBJ2-1; D is unclear. Trimming removed 6 bases at V and 8 bases at J, with 17 bases between. Germline assignment: CDR1 MNHEY and CDR2 SVGAGI. The CDR3 runs 14 residues. DNA of the CDR3: TGTGCCAGCAGAAGTCCCCTGGGCGCACATGAGCAGTTCTTC. Protein: CASRSPLGAHEQFF.